This TCR beta chain was retrieved from a study of blood T cell repertoires in COVID-19. Study background: Spain, Italy and the United States supplied samples that represented acute and convalescent COVID-19. Nucleic acid was either cDNA or gDNA, and it came from T cells, B-cell-depleted T cells, or PBMCs.

Cohort placement rested on clinical history that participants reported themselves. The study recruited exposed participants who had met a COVID-19 case within 2 weeks before entry. The CDR3 is 21 amino acids. TCRdb keeps only in-frame clones here, not all; method: immunoSEQ multiplex PCR. The sample has about 370,000 clones, about nine tenths seen once. Sequenced: PBMCs or T cells enriched from blood (not recorded which). V gene TRBV21-1 combines with J gene TRBJ1-5. TRBV21-1 is termed a pseudogene. This receptor was taken from a woman aged 40 to 50 who had been exposed to COVID-19. In DNA, the CDR3 is TGTGCCAGCCGGGATTTTACGGTCCGGCGGGGCCGGCGGTATAGCAATCAGCCCCAGCATTTT. This sequence encodes CASRDFTVRRGRRYSNQPQHF.